The rows below give T cell receptor beta chains drawn from one sample of a study of regulatory T cells in long-lasting Graves disease. In TCRdb, the multiplex PCR reads were re-called with MiXCR into one record per CDR3 protein. This sample has more than 400,000 distinct CDR3 sequences; about 17% occur once, and the top ten carry 9.5% to 15%. These data were likewise used in another study, on T cells in Graves' hyperthyroidism and ophthalmopathy.

This material consisted of peripheral blood mononuclear cells (PBMCs), taken at new diagnosis, from a patient treated with antithyroid drugs. The origin of the receptors is a man aged 40-49 years with Graves disease. Both conserved end residues are part of each CDR3. D genes are given only for firm matches. The size of a clone is reported for some rows only, either as once, few or many, or as a class for expanded clones.

clone size	D gene	V gene	J gene	CDR3 protein	CDR3 DNA
-	TRBD1	TRBV3-1	TRBJ2-7	CASSRGTGGGYEQYF	TGTGCCAGCAGCCGGGGAACAGGGGGAGGCTACGAGCAGTACTTC
many	TRBD2	TRBV2	TRBJ2-1	CASSEGLAGGRNEQFF	TGTGCCAGCAGTGAGGGACTAGCGGGAGGGCGGAATGAGCAGTTCTTC
many	-	TRBV12-3/TRBV12-4	TRBJ2-1	CASSFRQGNNEQFF	TGTGCCAGCAGTTTTAGGCAGGGTAACAATGAGCAGTTCTTC
many	TRBD2	TRBV2	TRBJ2-7	CASDGTIYEQYF	TGTGCCAGCGATGGGACTATCTACGAGCAGTACTTC
-	-	TRBV12-3/TRBV12-4	TRBJ2-7	CASKPGLNYEQYF	TGTGCCAGCAAACCGGGGCTAAACTACGAGCAGTACTTC
-	TRBD1	TRBV5-1	TRBJ1-5	CASSQEGDRTQPQHF	TGCGCCAGCAGCCAGGAGGGGGACAGAACGCAGCCCCAGCATTTT
many	-	TRBV5-1	TRBJ1-1	CASSLASRSLHGVEAFF	TGCGCCAGCAGCTTGGCCAGTCGTTCCCTTCATGGGGTTGAAGCTTTCTTT
-	TRBD2	TRBV27	TRBJ2-3	CASSFQSGRARVDTQYF	TGTGCCAGCAGTTTCCAGAGCGGGAGGGCCAGAGTGGATACGCAGTATTTT
many	TRBD1	TRBV20-1	TRBJ1-5	CSARVRGQGGSNQPQHF	TGCAGTGCTAGAGTAAGGGGACAGGGCGGTAGCAATCAGCCCCAGCATTTT
-	TRBD1	TRBV10-3	TRBJ1-5	CAIRAGTGGVQPQHF	TGTGCCATCAGAGCCGGGACAGGGGGTGTTCAGCCCCAGCATTTT
many	TRBD2	TRBV7-9	TRBJ2-7	CASSALAGGGYEQYF	TGTGCCAGCAGCGCTCTAGCGGGAGGAGGCTACGAGCAGTACTTC
many	TRBD1	TRBV6-2/TRBV6-3	TRBJ2-7	CASSSTPGQGGYEQYF	TGTGCCAGCAGTTCCACCCCGGGACAGGGAGGCTACGAGCAGTACTTC
many	-	TRBV12-3/TRBV12-4	TRBJ1-5	CASSLASGYSNQPQHF	TGTGCCAGCAGTTTAGCGTCAGGTTATAGCAATCAGCCCCAGCATTTT
many	-	TRBV2	TRBJ1-5	CASSESAGRQPQHF	TGTGCCAGCAGTGAATCGGCAGGGCGTCAGCCCCAGCATTTT
many	-	TRBV2	TRBJ2-1	CASSEVTSPYNEQFF	TGTGCCAGCAGTGAAGTAACTTCCCCCTACAATGAGCAGTTCTTC
many	-	TRBV10-3	TRBJ1-4	CAISGGGEKLFF	TGTGCCATCAGTGGGGGAGGTGAAAAACTGTTTTTT
-	-	TRBV5-1	TRBJ2-7	CASSLGGGTSSYEQYF	TGCGCCAGCAGCTTGGGGGGTGGCACGAGCTCCTACGAGCAGTACTTC
many	-	TRBV6-1	TRBJ2-3	CASGAEGTDTQYF	TGTGCCAGCGGGGCAGAGGGCACAGATACGCAGTATTTT
-	TRBD2	TRBV5-1	TRBJ2-1	CASSYPGLAGPNEQFF	TGCGCCAGCAGCTATCCGGGACTAGCGGGTCCCAATGAGCAGTTCTTC
few	-	TRBV6-2/TRBV6-3	TRBJ2-3	CASTGEGGTDTQYF	TGTGCCAGCACGGGCGAAGGGGGGACAGATACGCAGTATTTT
many	TRBD2	TRBV28	TRBJ2-3	CASSSPASGRERPDTQYF	TGTGCCAGCAGTTCTCCCGCTAGCGGGAGGGAGCGTCCAGATACGCAGTATTTT
-	TRBD2	TRBV20-1	TRBJ2-2	CSARDPLTSGSTTGELFF	TGCAGTGCTAGAGATCCCCTCACTAGCGGGAGTACCACCGGGGAGCTGTTTTTT
many	-	TRBV18	TRBJ2-2	CASSRQENTGELFF	TGTGCCAGCTCACGACAGGAGAACACCGGGGAGCTGTTTTTT
-	-	TRBV10-3	TRBJ2-2	CAIRAGDYTGELFF	TGTGCCATCCGGGCAGGGGATTACACCGGGGAGCTGTTTTTT
few	-	TRBV6-2/TRBV6-3	TRBJ2-6	CASLKTDSGANVLTF	TGTGCCAGCTTAAAAACAGACTCTGGGGCCAACGTCCTGACTTTC
many	-	TRBV5-1	TRBJ1-1	CASSPRGSWSGTEAFF	TGCGCCAGCAGCCCCCGGGGCAGCTGGAGTGGAACTGAAGCTTTCTTT
many	-	TRBV30	TRBJ2-3	CAWSWGRRDTQYF	TGTGCCTGGAGTTGGGGCAGAAGAGATACGCAGTATTTT
many	TRBD2	TRBV19	TRBJ2-2	CASKETSGSSTGELFF	TGTGCCAGTAAGGAGACTAGCGGGAGTAGCACCGGGGAGCTGTTTTTT
once	-	TRBV29-1	TRBJ2-7	CSVLKLTGSSYEQYF	TGCAGCGTCTTAAAATTGACGGGAAGCTCCTACGAGCAGTACTTC
-	TRBD2	TRBV9	TRBJ2-1	CASSVGLAGVSDNEQFF	TGTGCCAGCAGCGTAGGACTAGCGGGAGTTTCTGACAATGAGCAGTTCTTC
few	-	TRBV14	TRBJ2-5	CASSQRLDGTQYF	TGTGCCAGCAGCCAACGACTGGACGGGACCCAGTACTTC
-	-	TRBV18	TRBJ2-4	CASSPEVIAKNIQYF	TGTGCCAGCTCACCAGAGGTGATAGCCAAAAACATTCAGTACTTC
few	-	TRBV7-2	TRBJ2-1	CASSPRPNLVSF	TGTGCCAGCAGCCCCCGTCCCAATCTCGTCTCCTTC
many	-	TRBV28	TRBJ2-1	CASSYEAVTAYNEQFF	TGTGCCAGCAGCTATGAAGCGGTAACAGCGTACAATGAGCAGTTCTTC
few	-	TRBV5-1	TRBJ2-7	CASSFQASYEQYF	TGCGCCAGCAGCTTTCAAGCCTCCTACGAGCAGTACTTC
many	TRBD1	TRBV5-6	TRBJ2-3	CASSLEQGAEDTQYF	TGTGCCAGCAGCTTGGAGCAGGGGGCAGAAGATACGCAGTATTTT
many	-	TRBV2	TRBJ1-1	CASSSNRENTEAFF	TGTGCCAGCAGCAGCAACAGAGAGAACACTGAAGCTTTCTTT
few	-	TRBV27	TRBJ2-7	CASSKRGLSQGPYEQYF	TGTGCCAGCAGTAAAAGGGGACTCTCACAGGGCCCCTACGAGCAGTACTTC
many	TRBD2	TRBV3-1	TRBJ2-2	CASSQETSPLRELFF	TGTGCCAGCAGCCAAGAGACTAGCCCCTTGCGGGAGCTGTTTTTT